This is a list of T cell receptor beta chains from one sample in a study of monozygotic twins with inflammatory bowel disease. Reanalyzing the 5' RACE reads, TCRdb keeps one entry per CDR3 protein, without DNA. This table holds over 150,000 distinct CDR3 sequences. The sample was blood. The receptors come from a human donor with ulcerative colitis or Crohn's disease, or a healthy co-twin of an affected twin (not recorded which). Both conserved end residues are part of each CDR3.

v_gene	j_gene	CDR3aa
TRBV28	TRBJ2-5	CASSSYRNHQETQYF
TRBV20-1	TRBJ2-7	CSARFAGVGPYEQYF
TRBV28	TRBJ2-2	CASSLAGLAINTGELFF
TRBV9	TRBJ2-7	CASSATGQGYEQYF
TRBV27	TRBJ2-7	CASSLNSQTYEQYF
TRBV5-1	TRBJ2-3	CASSPRTGTDTQYF
TRBV7-9	TRBJ2-7	CASSPPARDRDYEQYF
TRBV24-1	TRBJ2-5	CATSDRSGTWVETQYF
TRBV20-1	TRBJ2-3	CSARGGGRGDTQYF
TRBV29-1	TRBJ1-1	CSVYRARNTEAFF
TRBV5-6	TRBJ2-1	CASSSSGHSYNEQFF
TRBV28	TRBJ2-3	CASTPPPSDTQYF
TRBV5-1	TRBJ2-2	CASSLSGGDTGELFF
TRBV24-1	TRBJ2-3	CATSPTGGGPDTQYF
TRBV7-2	TRBJ2-7	CASSHPGVPYEQYF
TRBV5-1	TRBJ1-6	CASSLVGQNSPLHF
TRBV4-3	TRBJ2-7	CASSQDPSSGRNEQYF
TRBV29-1	TRBJ1-1	CSWGRASEAFF
TRBV27	TRBJ1-1	CASILRAGDRYTEAFF
TRBV27	TRBJ2-7	CASSLSLGYEQYF
TRBV7-6	TRBJ1-2	CASSLVQDYGYGYTF
TRBV24-1	TRBJ2-1	CATSDPSPKGLAYNEQFF
TRBV5-8	TRBJ2-4	CASSLWALTEVKNIQYF
TRBV11-2	TRBJ2-1	CASSLDLWEQFF
TRBV19	TRBJ2-6	CASSSSGLGGANVLTF
TRBV28	TRBJ2-2	CASGDTTNTGELFF
TRBV12-3/TRBV12-4	TRBJ2-5	CASSFFLQGAETQYF
TRBV7-8	TRBJ2-7	CASSSTGYEQYF
TRBV7-2	TRBJ1-6	CASSRVNSPLHF
TRBV15	TRBJ2-7	CATSRGSGRVHEQYF
TRBV20-1	TRBJ2-7	CSARDLPGLAGVRGNYEQYF
TRBV27	TRBJ1-5	CASSPVGRNQPQHF
TRBV12-3/TRBV12-4	TRBJ1-5	CASSPMGGATQPQHF
TRBV12-3/TRBV12-4	TRBJ2-1	CASIRGGAYNEQFF
TRBV6-1	TRBJ2-4	CASITGQLAKNIQYF
TRBV5-1	TRBJ1-5	CASSLNSFSNQPQHF
TRBV29-1	TRBJ2-1	CSVERRLAGDEQFF
TRBV7-9	TRBJ2-1	CASSLDVRRQFF
TRBV12-3/TRBV12-4	TRBJ2-7	CASSIPLGEQYF
TRBV4-1	TRBJ2-1	CASSQEPGQGAWNEQFF
TRBV24-1	TRBJ2-5	CATSDPDRHQETQYF
TRBV3-1	TRBJ2-1	CASSPRLAGVAEQFF
TRBV9	TRBJ2-1	CASSVGRENAYNEQFF
TRBV28	TRBJ1-5	CASSPKGVIRRNQPQHF
TRBV6-6	TRBJ2-5	CASSLDSVETQYF
TRBV20-1	TRBJ2-1	CSARGSGGGEQFF
TRBV3-1	TRBJ1-2	CASSQGGQGIYGYTF
TRBV4-1	TRBJ2-1	CASSQVENYNEQFF
TRBV29-1	TRBJ2-3	CSVERASGAVDTQYF
TRBV4-2	TRBJ1-5	CASSQVTGGFSNQPQHF
TRBV4-3	TRBJ2-3	CASSLLGQGRADTQYF
TRBV13	TRBJ2-7	CASSLSVAESSYEQYF
TRBV29-1	TRBJ1-4	CSAAATTNEKLFF
TRBV5-1	TRBJ2-5	CASSLGTGEISTQYF
TRBV7-2	TRBJ2-7	CASSLRGLTDSYEQYF
TRBV20-1	TRBJ1-1	CSDYRALINTEAFF
TRBV20-1	TRBJ1-6	CSTEEASFYNSPLHF